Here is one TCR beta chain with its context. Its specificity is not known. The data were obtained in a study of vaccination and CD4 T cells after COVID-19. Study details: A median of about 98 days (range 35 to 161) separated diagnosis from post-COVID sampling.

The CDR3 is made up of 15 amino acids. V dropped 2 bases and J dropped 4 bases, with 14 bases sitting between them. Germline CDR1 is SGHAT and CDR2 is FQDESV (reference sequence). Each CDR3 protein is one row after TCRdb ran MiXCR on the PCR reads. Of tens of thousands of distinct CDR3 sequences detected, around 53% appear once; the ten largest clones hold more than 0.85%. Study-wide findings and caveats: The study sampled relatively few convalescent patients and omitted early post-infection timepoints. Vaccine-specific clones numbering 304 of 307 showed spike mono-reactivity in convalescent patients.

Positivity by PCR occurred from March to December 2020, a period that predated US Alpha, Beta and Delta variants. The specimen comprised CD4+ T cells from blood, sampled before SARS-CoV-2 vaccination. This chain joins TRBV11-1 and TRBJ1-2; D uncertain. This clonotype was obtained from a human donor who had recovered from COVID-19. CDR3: CASSLQPAPPYGYTF. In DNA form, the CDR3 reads TGTGCCAGCAGCTTACAACCCGCGCCCCCCTATGGCTACACCTTC.